This T cell receptor beta chain was sequenced during a study of CD8+ T cells in alopecia areata. The sequencing template was cDNA reverse transcribed from extracted RNA. TCRdb keeps only in-frame clones here, not all; method: immunoSEQ multiplex PCR. The table shows 120,000 or so clones, with roughly 50% occurring only once. Study observations and caveats: Clarity of TCR sharing across patients fell short of that in mice, possibly HLA-related. Sequencing of scalp samples also captures resident alphabeta T cells of normal skin.

Points on this clone: Antigen specificity is unknown.

The study team obtained lesional scalp punch biopsies and peripheral blood from alopecia areata patients. CD4+ and CD8+ T cells were sorted from PBMCs stained for CD3, CD4 and CD8. This CDR3 is 12 amino acids long. Germline assignment: CDR1 GTSNPN and CDR2 SVGIG (reference sequence). Trimming removed 3 bases from V and 7 bases from J; junction bases left unmatched: 4. The chain carries TRBV30 and TRBJ2-5; 8 nucleotides match TRBD1. The sequenced sample was NKG2D-low CD8+ T cells sorted from blood. The source is a human donor with alopecia areata. CDR3 DNA sequence: TGTGCCTGGAGCGCTCAGGGGGCGACCCAGTACTTC. Protein sequence: CAWSAQGATQYF.